The 27 T cell receptor beta chains below were found in one sample sequenced in a study of OX40 agonist ivuxolimab in advanced cancers. The repertoire was sequenced with immunoSEQ multiplex PCR; TCRdb's copy has only in-frame clones and lacks some. The sample shows 95,000 to 100,000 clones, around 92% of them seen only once. Sample: CD4+ or CD8+ T cells sorted from blood, taken in a trial of the OX40 agonist ivuxolimab. These receptors were taken from an adult with an advanced solid tumor such as melanoma, head and neck, liver or kidney cancer.

This clone was seen only once. The gene calls are TRBV7-2 and TRBJ1-2; D not certain. Germline V gene lookup returns CDR1 SGHTA and CDR2 FQGNSA. With 5 bases removed from V and 8 bases from J, the gap between germline ends came to 21 bases. CDR3 length: 15 amino acids. CDR3 DNA: TGTGCCAGCAGCATCCAAGTTCTGGGATCTGGCGGCTACACCTTC. Its protein is CASSIQVLGSGGYTF.

The chain uses TRBV6-5 and TRBJ2-1, with no clear D. The length of the CDR3 is 12 residues. Trimming left V 7 bases short and J 4 bases short, with 8 bases between. Germline V lookup: CDR1 MNHEY, CDR2 SVGAGI. The CDR3 spells CASTSPYNEQFF. The CDR3 nucleotides read TGTGCCAGCACGTCCCCATACAATGAGCAGTTCTTC.

The rearrangement links TRBV7-2 to TRBJ1-5, with D unclear. This CDR3 has 13 amino acids. Germline CDR1 and CDR2: SGHTA and FQGNSA. V shed 1 base and J shed 5 bases, with 6 bases lying between them. The CDR3 coding sequence is TGTGCCAGCAGCTTAGTCCGGGATCAGCCCCAGCATTTT. Translation gives CASSLVRDQPQHF.

This chain connects TRBV15 to TRBJ1-1; no reliable D call. V lost 3 bases, J lost 4 bases, and 9 bases lay in between. Germline V gene lookup returns CDR1 LNHNV and CDR2 YYDKDF (reference sequence). The CDR3 is 13 amino acids. The CDR3 nucleotides read TGTGCCACCAGCAGCCCCCATGTCACTGAAGCTTTCTTT. As protein: CATSSPHVTEAFF.

The chain carries TRBV5-8 and TRBJ2-1, with TRBD2 matching over 13 bases. The CDR3 is 15 amino acids. Trimming took 4 bases from V and 4 from J; bases not matched to a gene: 2. CDR1 and CDR2 from the germline V gene are SGHTS and YDEGEE. This chain's CDR3 is CASSRTSGRYNEQFF. In DNA, the CDR3 is TGTGCCAGCAGCCGGACTAGCGGGAGATACAATGAGCAGTTCTTC.

In DNA, the CDR3 is TGTGCCACCTTAAGCACCGGGGAGCTGTTTTTT. This translates into CATLSTGELFF. The rearrangement uses TRBV6-6 and TRBJ2-2, with D unresolved. CDR1 and CDR2 from the germline V gene are MNHNY and SVGAGI (reference sequence). The CDR3 is 11 residues long. Trimming took off 10 bases at V and 4 bases at J, with 7 bases between the two ends.

The gene calls are TRBV2 and TRBJ2-3; TRBD2 is a possible D gene (5 bases). Trimming shortened V by 0 bases and J by 3 bases, and 13 bases separated the two germline ends. The CDR3 runs to 16 residues. Germline V CDR1 and CDR2: SNHLY, FYNNEI. CDR3 sequence (DNA): TGTGCCAGCAGTGAAGCAGTCCGCACGGGGACAGATACGCAGTATTTT. Encoded protein: CASSEAVRTGTDTQYF.

The CDR3 sequence is CASSQSAGGSYNEQFF. For the CDR3, the DNA is TGTGCCAGCAGCCAGTCCGCGGGGGGCTCCTACAATGAGCAGTTCTTC. The rearrangement uses TRBV7-8 and TRBJ2-1, with 8 bases identical to TRBD2. CDR3 length: 16 residues. From germline, CDR1 is SGHVS and CDR2 FQNEAQ. Trimming cost V 5 bases and J 0 bases; bases outside gene matches: 6.

The chain is built from TRBV30 and TRBJ1-2; possible D gene TRBD1, 5 bases. The V end lost 4 bases, the J end lost 4 bases, and 16 bases lay between the germline ends. The germline CDR1 and CDR2 sequences are GTSNPN and SVGIG (reference sequence). This CDR3 contains 14 residues. CDR3 bases: TGTGCCTGGAATGATGGAGGGGATCCCTATGGCTACACCTTC. Translation: CAWNDGGDPYGYTF.

The chain uses TRBV10-3 and TRBJ2-3; D ambiguous. V was shortened by 6 bases and J by 0 bases, with 13 bases between the two germline ends. The germline CDR1 and CDR2 sequences are ENHRY and SYGVKD. The CDR3 has 15 amino acids. CDR3: CAISPRLTSTDTQYF. The CDR3 DNA follows: TGTGCCATCAGCCCGCGATTAACTAGCACAGATACGCAGTATTTT.

This clone was recorded once. This chain joins TRBV7-9 and TRBJ2-3; 13 bases map to TRBD2. V shed 2 bases and J 4 bases; nucleotides not matched to a gene: 3. CDR1 and CDR2 from the germline V gene are SEHNR and FQNEAQ (reference sequence). This CDR3 is 16 amino acids long. The CDR3 here is CASSLRLAGGSDTQYF. CDR3 DNA: TGTGCCAGCAGCTTAAGACTAGCGGGAGGTTCAGATACGCAGTATTTT.

Concerning this clone itself: This same CDR3 is encoded by further DNA sequences in the sample. The chain combines TRBV9 with TRBJ1-3; D uncertain. The CDR3 consists of 14 residues. The V gene lost 0 bases and the J gene lost 1 base, with 5 bases spanning the gap. CDR1 and CDR2 from the germline V gene are SGDLS and YYNGEE. The DNA of the CDR3 is TGTGCCAGCAGCGTAGTGGGATCTGGAAACACCATATATTTT. Translated, it gives CASSVVGSGNTIYF.

This clone was detected once. The rearrangement uses TRBV10-2 and TRBJ2-1, with D maybe TRBD2 (6 bases). V was shortened by 5 bases and J by 2 bases, with 13 bases between the two germline ends. This CDR3 contains 15 residues. CDR1 is WSHSY, CDR2 SAAADI, per germline. DNA of the CDR3: TGCGCCAGCAGTTGGACTATCCTTACCTACAATGAGCAGTTCTTC. Protein product: CASSWTILTYNEQFF.

The gene calls are TRBV6-5 and TRBJ1-1, with D uncertain. The germline CDR1 and CDR2 sequences are MNHEY and SVGAGI. This CDR3 is 13 amino acids long. Deletions cut 1 base from V and 1 base from J, with 4 bases between. The CDR3 sequence is CASSYFTNTEAFF. As DNA, the CDR3 is TGTGCCAGCAGTTACTTTACGAACACTGAAGCTTTCTTT.

The chain has TRBV6-5 and TRBJ2-3; D is perhaps TRBD2 (5 bases). This CDR3 has 13 residues. V shed 6 bases and J shed 5 bases, with 12 bases lying between them. In germline, CDR1 is MNHEY, CDR2 SVGAGI. CDR3 protein: CASSRTGKDTQYF. The CDR3 nucleotides read TGTGCCAGCAGCCGGACCGGGAAAGATACGCAGTATTTT.

This clone was observed once. The V and J genes are TRBV11-2 and TRBJ1-2, with 11 bases that match TRBD1. CDR3 length: 15 amino acids. Germline V gene lookup returns CDR1 SGHAT and CDR2 FQNNGV. With V trimmed by 5 bases and J by 11 bases, 13 bases remained unmatched. CDR3 bases: TGTGCCAGCAGCGGTTGGGACAGGGGGACTATGATATACACCTTC. The encoded protein is CASSGWDRGTMIYTF.

The gene calls are TRBV4-1 and TRBJ2-3, with D unresolved. Trimming cost V 0 bases and J 4 bases, with 14 bases left between them. Germline-derived CDR1 and CDR2 are MGHRA and YSYEKL. The CDR3 has 16 amino acids. The CDR3 bases are TGCGCCAGCAGCCAAGACCGAAGGGAAGGGCCAGATACGCAGTATTTT. The encoded protein is CASSQDRREGPDTQYF.

The chain employs TRBV20-1 and TRBJ1-1; D unclear. Trimming took 0 bases from V and 5 from J, leaving 4 bases between them. Germline lookup yields CDR1 DFQATT and CDR2 SNEGSKA (reference sequence). The CDR3 runs to 11 residues. Written as DNA, the CDR3 is TGCAGTGCTAGAGATCTGACTGAAGCTTTCTTT. Its translation is CSARDLTEAFF.

This chain joins TRBV5-1 and TRBJ2-7, with 7 positions matching TRBD2. This CDR3 has 14 residues. V shed 1 base and J 3 bases; nucleotides not matched to a gene: 4. The germline gives CDR1 SGHRS, CDR2 YFSETQ. For the CDR3, the DNA is TGCGCCAGCAGCTTGCGGGGGGAAGGCTACGAGCAGTACTTC. Residues: CASSLRGEGYEQYF.

The chain combines TRBV12-2 with TRBJ2-7; the D call in the table, TRBD1, was not verified against the DNA. TRBV12-2 is designated a pseudogene. CDR3 length equals 16 residues. The DNA for the CDR3 is TGTGCAAGTCGCTTACCCGGACAGCCCGGACCCTACGAGCAGTACGTC. This codes for CASRLPGQPGPYEQYV.

V gene TRBV6-1 combines with J gene TRBJ2-5; D call uncertain. CDR1 is MNHNS and CDR2 is SASEGT in the germline V gene. This CDR3 is built from 13 residues. Trimming left V 2 bases short and J 4 bases short, with 8 bases between. Here the CDR3 DNA reads TGTGCCAGCAGTGAAATTTGGAGAGAGACCCAGTACTTC. It yields the protein CASSEIWRETQYF.

The V call is TRBV28, the J call TRBJ1-6; 7 positions match TRBD1. The CDR3 has 15 amino acids. V dropped 6 bases and J dropped 11; count of bases not matched to a gene: 13. The germline gives CDR1 MDHEN, CDR2 SYDVKM. The CDR3 loop is CASRTGTGWLPPLHF. In DNA, the CDR3 is TGTGCCAGCAGGACAGGGACGGGATGGTTGCCACCCCTCCACTTT. The variable domain in full, completed from reference TRBV28 and TRBJ1-6, reads DVKVTQSSRYLVKRTGEKVFLECVQDMDHENMFWYRQDPGLGLRLIYFSYDVKMKEKGDIPEGYSVSREKKERFSLILESASTNQTSMYLCASRTGTGWLPPLHFGNGTRLTVT.

Only one count was recorded for this clone. The CDR3, as DNA: TGTGCCAGCAGTTTATGGGGGGGGTACAATGAGCAGTTCTTC. This codes for CASSLWGGYNEQFF. The rearrangement uses TRBV28 and TRBJ2-1; the match to TRBD2 covers 7 bases. Germline V gene data show CDR1 as MDHEN and CDR2 as SYDVKM. CDR3 size: 14 residues. With 0 bases clipped from V and 4 bases from J, the junction kept 0 bases outside the gene matches. Together with reference TRBV28 and TRBJ2-1, the CDR3 gives the full variable domain: DVKVTQSSRYLVKRTGEKVFLECVQDMDHENMFWYRQDPGLGLRLIYFSYDVKMKEKGDIPEGYSVSREKKERFSLILESASTNQTSMYLCASSLWGGYNEQFFGPGTRLTVL.

V is TRBV28 and J is TRBJ2-7, with D hard to call. Deletions cut 6 bases from V and 0 bases from J, with 12 bases between. Germline CDR1 MDHEN, CDR2 SYDVKM. This CDR3 region has 14 residues. CDR3 DNA: TGTGCCAGCAGCTTGGTCAGCCACTCCTACGAGCAGTACTTC. It is translated as CASSLVSHSYEQYF.

The rearrangement joins TRBV5-4 to TRBJ2-3; D is undetermined. This CDR3 region has 14 residues. The V end was cut by 4 bases, the J end by 5 bases, with 14 bases between. Germline V CDR1 and CDR2: SGHNT, YYREEE (reference sequence). The chain's CDR3 is CASSQALVIDTQYF. The CDR3 bases are TGTGCCAGCAGCCAAGCCCTGGTGATAGATACGCAGTATTTT.

This chain joins TRBV4-1 and TRBJ1-1; 7 nucleotides line up with TRBD1. The V gene's germline CDR1 is MGHRA and CDR2 YSYEKL. The CDR3 contains 18 residues. Germline trimming cut 5 bases from V and 1 base from J; bases unmatched to any gene: 16. CDR3 sequence (DNA): TGCGCCAGCAGCAAATTGTCGGGGGAACAGGGGACGAACACTGAAGCTTTCTTT. Protein sequence: CASSKLSGEQGTNTEAFF.

The rearrangement uses TRBV9 and TRBJ2-5; 7 bases fit TRBD2. Trimming removed 3 bases from V and 4 bases from J; junction bases left unmatched: 12. CDR3 length: 16 amino acids. Germline V gene lookup returns CDR1 SGDLS and CDR2 YYNGEE. The CDR3 coding sequence is TGTGCCAGCAGCGCTGGCACTAGCGCTGGGGGAGAGACCCAGTACTTC. It encodes CASSAGTSAGGETQYF.